These T cell receptor beta chains were read from a single sample in a study of immune cell composition in non-small cell lung cancer. Only in-frame clones appear in the TCRdb table, and some are missing; sequencing was by immunoSEQ multiplex PCR. The table shows 1,500 to 2,000 clones, with 70% occurring only once. Material: non-adjacent lung tissue. The receptors shown here come from a human donor with non-small cell lung cancer. Both conserved end residues are part of each CDR3. The order of the fields is V gene, J gene, clone size, D gene, CDR3 DNA, CDR3 protein. The D gene is left open where the match is weak. Rows may omit the clone size; those that give it use once, few, many or a size class.

TRBV4-1,TRBJ2-7,once,NA,TGCGCCAGCAGCCGCCCGGGACTTAGCTCCTACGAGCAGTACTTC,CASSRPGLSSYEQYF
TRBV7-8,TRBJ2-7,NA,NA,TGTGCCAGCAGCGCAGCCCAATGGGCTGGCGAGCAGTACTTC,CASSAAQWAGEQYF
TRBV7-2,TRBJ2-1,NA,TRBD2,TGTGCCAGCAGCCCCACCCCGACTAGCGGGGGGGGTAGTGAGCAGTTCTTC,CASSPTPTSGGGSEQFF
TRBV7-8,TRBJ1-1,NA,NA,TGTGCCAGCAGCATACAGGGAGACACTGAAGCTTTCTTT,CASSIQGDTEAFF
TRBV19,TRBJ2-7,NA,NA,TGTGCCAGTAGTCAGGGGTGGGAGCAGTACTTC,CASSQGWEQYF
TRBV7-9,TRBJ2-1,NA,NA,TGTGCCAGCAGCTTAGGTCTAAACGATGAGCAGTTCTTC,CASSLGLNDEQFF
TRBV30,TRBJ1-2,NA,TRBD1,TGTGCCTGGACAGGGGGCCTCTATGGCTACACCTTC,CAWTGGLYGYTF
TRBV7-9,TRBJ2-2,NA,NA,TGTGCCAGCAGCTTGTTCGGGCGGGAGAACACCGGGGAGCTGTTTTTT,CASSLFGRENTGELFF
TRBV9,TRBJ1-4,NA,NA,TGTGCCAGCAGCGTAGGGGAGCTGGGCCCCAATGAAAAACTGTTTTTT,CASSVGELGPNEKLFF
TRBV6-4,TRBJ2-1,once,TRBD1,TGTGCCAGCAGCACCGGGACAGGGTCTAGAGGGCAGTTCTTC,CASSTGTGSRGQFF
TRBV6-6,TRBJ1-2,NA,TRBD1,TGTGCCAGCAGCACGGGACAGGGCTATGGCTACACCTTC,CASSTGQGYGYTF
TRBV30,TRBJ2-7,few,TRBD1,TGTGCCTGGGGACAGGGCTCCTACGAGCAGTACTTC,CAWGQGSYEQYF
TRBV7-2,TRBJ2-5,NA,TRBD2,TGTGCCAGCAGCTTAGTAGCGGGCCCCCAAGAGACCCAGTACTTC,CASSLVAGPQETQYF
TRBV7-6,TRBJ2-3,NA,TRBD1,TGTGCCAGCAGCTTAGCTGGACAGGGCGGAGATACGCAGTATTTT,CASSLAGQGGDTQYF
TRBV30,TRBJ1-1,NA,TRBD1,TGTGCCTGGAGACAGGGGATGAACACTGAAGCTTTCTTT,CAWRQGMNTEAFF
TRBV7-9,TRBJ2-4,once,TRBD2,TGTGCCAGCAGCTCGGGACTAGCGGGGCTAAACATTCAGTACTTC,CASSSGLAGLNIQYF
TRBV7-2,TRBJ1-1,NA,NA,TGTGCCAGCAGATATGACAGGACGAACACTGAAGCTTTCTTT,CASRYDRTNTEAFF
TRBV30,TRBJ2-1,NA,NA,TGTGCCTGGATGGAGTTTTACTCCTACAATGAGCAGTTCTTC,CAWMEFYSYNEQFF
TRBV6-5,TRBJ2-5,NA,TRBD2,TGTGCCAGCAGTTCGGGACTAGATGTTGGGACCCAGTACTTC,CASSSGLDVGTQYF
TRBV6-6,TRBJ2-3,NA,TRBD2,TGTGCCAGCAGTCCGGGACTAGCGATAGATACGCAGTATTTT,CASSPGLAIDTQYF
TRBV6-5,TRBJ2-7,NA,TRBD1,TGTGCCAGCAGCCCCACAGGGGGCTGGTACGAGCAGTACTTC,CASSPTGGWYEQYF
TRBV5-1,TRBJ2-5,few,TRBD2,TGCGCCAGCAGCTCCAGGGAGCGGGGGGCCCAAGAGACCCAGTACTTC,CASSSRERGAQETQYF
TRBV15,TRBJ2-5,NA,TRBD2,TGTGCCACCAGCAGTGACTCGGGGGGACTTCAAGAGACCCAGTACTTC,CATSSDSGGLQETQYF
TRBV6-6,TRBJ1-4,NA,NA,TGTGCCAGCACGGCAGAGACTCCCTATAATGAAAAACTGTTTTTT,CASTAETPYNEKLFF
TRBV11-2,TRBJ2-7,NA,TRBD1,TGTGCCAGCAGCTTAGTCTTCGGACAGGGGGTCTACGAGCAGTACTTC,CASSLVFGQGVYEQYF
TRBV4-1,TRBJ2-7,few,NA,TGCGCCAGCAGCCAAGCAGGGGATTGGCCCGAGCAGTACTTC,CASSQAGDWPEQYF
TRBV7-2,TRBJ2-1,hyperexpanded,NA,TGTGCCAGCAGGAGCGTCTCCTACAATGAGCAGTTCTTC,CASRSVSYNEQFF
TRBV19,TRBJ2-3,NA,NA,TGTGCCAGTAGTACTGACACTCTCTACACAGATACGCAGTATTTT,CASSTDTLYTDTQYF
TRBV5-1,TRBJ1-4,NA,NA,TGCGCCAGCAGCTTGGATGTCGCAACTAATGAAAAACTGTTTTTT,CASSLDVATNEKLFF
TRBV6-6,TRBJ1-6,NA,NA,TGTGCCAGCAGTCCCCCCAGGGCGAATTCACCCCTCCACTTT,CASSPPRANSPLHF
TRBV4-2,TRBJ2-2,NA,TRBD2,TGTGCCAGCAGCCAAGATCATCCTAGCGGGGGGTGGACCGGGGAGCTGTTTTTT,CASSQDHPSGGWTGELFF
TRBV6-1,TRBJ1-2,NA,TRBD1,TGTGCCAGCAATACTGGGACAGGGTTCGACTATGGCTACACCTTC,CASNTGTGFDYGYTF
TRBV18,TRBJ1-2,NA,TRBD1,TGTGCCAGCTCAGCCAATTTGGGGACAGGGGAGACTAACTATGGCTACACCTTC,CASSANLGTGETNYGYTF
TRBV5-6,TRBJ2-7,few,TRBD1,TGTGCCAGCAGTCCCTGGACAGGTACCTACGAGCAGTACTTC,CASSPWTGTYEQYF
TRBV30,TRBJ1-2,NA,NA,TGTGCCTGGAGTGCCGGCCCAGGGGTTGGCTACACCTTC,CAWSAGPGVGYTF
TRBV7-3,TRBJ2-5,NA,TRBD2,TGTGCCAGCAGCCCCGGGACTAGCGGGGGCCAGGGAATGGCCCAGTACTTC,CASSPGTSGGQGMAQYF
TRBV27,TRBJ2-5,once,TRBD2,TGTGCCAGCAGTTTATCTCTAGCGGAACAAGAGACCCAGTACTTC,CASSLSLAEQETQYF
TRBV10-3,TRBJ2-3,NA,NA,TGTGCCATCAGTGAGTCGACAGGTTCGGCAGATACGCAGTATTTT,CAISESTGSADTQYF
TRBV9,TRBJ1-1,NA,TRBD1,TGTGCCAGCAGCGCCATAACAGGGGGAGGGAACACTGAAGCTTTCTTT,CASSAITGGGNTEAFF
TRBV7-9,TRBJ2-1,NA,NA,TGTGCCAGCAGCTTAGCGCTTACGGGGTTCCATGAGCAGTTCTTC,CASSLALTGFHEQFF
TRBV28,TRBJ1-3,NA,NA,TGTGCCAGCAGTTTATCAGGGTCCGGAAACACCATATATTTT,CASSLSGSGNTIYF
TRBV6-5,TRBJ2-3,NA,NA,TGTGCCAGCAGTTACTCTCCGGTAGTCACAGATACGCAGTATTTT,CASSYSPVVTDTQYF
TRBV10-3,TRBJ2-1,few,NA,TGTGCCATCAGTGGGGGGGACGGCTACAATGAGCAGTTCTTC,CAISGGDGYNEQFF
TRBV19,TRBJ1-5,NA,NA,TGTGCCAGCTACGCTCGGGGTAATAGCAATCAGCCCCAGCATTTT,CASYARGNSNQPQHF
TRBV12-5,TRBJ1-2,NA,NA,TGTGCTAGTGCCCTGGACGACCAGGGGAGTGGCTACACCTTC,CASALDDQGSGYTF
TRBV11-3,TRBJ1-1,NA,NA,TGTGCCAGCAGCCGGCTTCCGGGGACTGAAGCTTTCTTT,CASSRLPGTEAFF
TRBV7-9,TRBJ2-7,NA,NA,TGTGCCAGCAGCTTAGGCGGGGGCTTCCACCCCTTATTC,CASSLGGGFHPLF
TRBV5-1,TRBJ2-7,few,NA,TGCGCCAGCAGCTTGGTAGCGAGCTCCTACGAGCAGTACTTC,CASSLVASSYEQYF
TRBV9,TRBJ1-3,NA,NA,TGTGCCAGCAGCGTAGGAGGGTACTCTGGAAACACCATATATTTT,CASSVGGYSGNTIYF
TRBV28,TRBJ1-2,few,TRBD1,TGTGCCAGCAGTTTGTACGGACAGGGCAACTATGGCTACACCTTC,CASSLYGQGNYGYTF
TRBV9,TRBJ2-7,NA,TRBD1,TGTGCCAGCAGCCCGCAACCGGGACAGACCTACGAGCAGTACTTC,CASSPQPGQTYEQYF
TRBV9,TRBJ2-3,NA,TRBD2,TGTGCCAGCAGCGCAACGGACGGGGGGACAGATACGCAGTATTTT,CASSATDGGTDTQYF